Reported below is one TCR beta chain. The germline CDR1 and CDR2 sequences are GTSNPN and SVGIG (reference sequence). Trimming stripped 1 base from V and 6 bases from J, with 9 bases between. This CDR3 spans 12 amino acids. The data stem from a study of control samples from healthy donors and cancer patients. Only in-frame clones appear in the TCRdb table, and some are missing; sequencing was by immunoSEQ multiplex PCR. In the table there are about 100,000 clones, 80% to 95% of which are singletons. The clonotype originates from a human donor in good health. The donor label of this sample is uncertain. The sequenced sample was blood. The chain combines TRBV30 with TRBJ1-1, with unresolved D. CDR3 in amino acids: CAWSAYSPEAFF. As DNA, the CDR3 is TGTGCCTGGAGTGCGTATAGCCCTGAAGCTTTCTTT.